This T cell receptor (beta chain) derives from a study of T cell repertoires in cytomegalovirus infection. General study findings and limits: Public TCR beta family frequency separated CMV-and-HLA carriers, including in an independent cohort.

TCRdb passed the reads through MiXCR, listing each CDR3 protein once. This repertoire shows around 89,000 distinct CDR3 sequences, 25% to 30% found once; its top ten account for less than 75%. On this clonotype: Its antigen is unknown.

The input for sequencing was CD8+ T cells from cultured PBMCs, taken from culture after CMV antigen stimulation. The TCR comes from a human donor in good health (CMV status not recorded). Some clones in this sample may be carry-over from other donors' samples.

Here the CDR3 DNA reads TGTGCCAGCTCCCAGGGGACTAGCGACTACAATGAGCAGTTCTTC. It yields the protein CASSQGTSDYNEQFF. The chain couples TRBV18 to TRBJ2-1; 10 nucleotides agree with TRBD2. Trimming removed 6 bases from V and 3 bases from J; junction bases left unmatched: 5. The length of the CDR3 is 15 residues. The V gene's germline CDR1 is KGHSH and CDR2 LQKENI.